Listed below are T cell receptor beta chains from one sample, sequenced in a study of tumor-infiltrating lymphocytes in primary liver carcinoma. TCRdb re-derived calls from the multiplex PCR reads in MiXCR, one entry per CDR3 protein. The sample contains fewer than 75,000 distinct CDR3 sequences, 71% of which appear only once. Specimen: liver tumor tissue from sampling region 4. Every receptor here comes from a man aged 35-49 years with primary liver carcinoma and hepatitis B virus infection. Each CDR3 is given with its conserved first and last residue. Each record gives: CDR3 protein, CDR3 DNA, clone size, D gene, J gene, CDR3 length, V gene. D genes are given only for firm matches. The listing skips clone size in some rows; elsewhere it reads once, few, many or a size class.

CDR3: CVNSQGTGRTHEQYF; DNA: TGTGTCAACAGCCAAGGGACAGGGAGAACCCACGAGCAGTACTTC; size: .; D: TRBD1; J: TRBJ2-7; length: 15; V: TRBV11-2
CDR3: CATIRDPGLARHNEQFF; DNA: TGTGCCACCATCAGAGATCCGGGACTAGCCCGTCACAATGAGCAGTTCTTC; size: .; D: TRBD2; J: TRBJ2-1; length: 17; V: TRBV15
CDR3: CASSHAGGQGNNEHFF; DNA: TGTGCCAGCAGCCACGCCGGGGGACAGGGGAACAATGAACATTTCTTC; size: .; D: TRBD1; J: TRBJ2-1; length: 16; V: TRBV4-2
CDR3: CASSKDGTGGQETHYF; DNA: TGTGCCAGCAGCAAAGACGGGACAGGGGGCCAAGAGACCCACTACTTC; size: .; D: TRBD1; J: TRBJ2-5; length: 16; V: TRBV4-2
CDR3: CATSEFEAGPDTGELFF; DNA: TGTGCCACCAGTGAGTTCGAAGCCGGGCCAGATACTGGGGAGCTGTTTTTT; size: .; D: .; J: TRBJ2-2; length: 17; V: TRBV10-3
CDR3: CVSSQAQTVDNLPPHF; DNA: TGCGTCAGCAGCCAAGCACAAACCGTCGATAATTTACCCCCCCACTTT; size: .; D: .; J: TRBJ1-6; length: 16; V: TRBV4-3
CDR3: CSVRLVGYEQFF; DNA: TGCAGCGTCCGACTAGTGGGATATGAGCAGTTCTTT; size: once; D: .; J: TRBJ2-1; length: 12; V: TRBV29-1
CDR3: CASRSGQGIGYGYTF; DNA: TGTGCCAGCAGATCCGGACAGGGGATTGGCTATGGCTACACCTTC; size: many; D: TRBD1; J: TRBJ1-2; length: 15; V: TRBV12-3/TRBV12-4
CDR3: CASRRQGAVNETFF; DNA: TGTGCCAGCCGAAGACAGGGGGCTGTGAATGAAACTTTCTTT; size: .; D: TRBD1; J: TRBJ1-1; length: 14; V: TRBV6-1
CDR3: CDSSGGPEAFF; DNA: TGTGACAGCAGTGGTGGACCAGAAGCTTTCTTT; size: .; D: .; J: TRBJ1-1; length: 11; V: TRBV6-2/TRBV6-3
CDR3: CASSLTAQGADTDTQYF; DNA: TGTGCCAGCAGTCTAACCGCACAGGGGGCGGACACAGATACGCAGTATTTT; size: few; D: TRBD1; J: TRBJ2-3; length: 17; V: TRBV28
CDR3: CASVRERQSYNEQFF; DNA: TGTGCCAGCGTACGGGAGCGGCAATCCTACAATGAGCAGTTCTTC; size: many; D: .; J: TRBJ2-1; length: 15; V: TRBV5-6
CDR3: CASSLTGLTSDMQYF; DNA: TGCGCCAGCAGCCTGACAGGGTTGACGTCAGATATGCAGTATTTT; size: .; D: TRBD1; J: TRBJ2-3; length: 15; V: TRBV5-1
CDR3: CAGNQTSGGGKETQYF; DNA: TGTGCCGGCAACCAAACTTCTGGCGGGGGGAAGGAGACCCAGTACTTC; size: .; D: TRBD2; J: TRBJ2-5; length: 16; V: TRBV11-2
CDR3: CASSPYLTGEYDYTF; DNA: TGTGCCAGCAGCCCCTACCTGACAGGGGAGTATGACTACACCTTC; size: .; D: TRBD1; J: TRBJ1-2; length: 15; V: TRBV7-2
CDR3: CSVVFEQQETQYF; DNA: TGCAGCGTTGTGTTCGAACAACAAGAGACCCAGTACTTC; size: .; D: .; J: TRBJ2-5; length: 13; V: TRBV29-1
CDR3: CASSSGTEGSCEQFF; DNA: TGTGCCAGCAGCTCCGGGACCGAGGGCAGCTGTGAGCAGTTCTTC; size: .; D: .; J: TRBJ2-1; length: 15; V: TRBV11-3
CDR3: CASSYDKAGVSDTQYF; DNA: TGTGCCAGCAGTTACGACAAGGCGGGAGTAAGTGATACGCAGTATTTT; size: many; D: TRBD2; J: TRBJ2-3; length: 16; V: TRBV6-2/TRBV6-3
CDR3: CASSYVHRGRDGKLFF; DNA: TGTGCCAGCAGTTACGTTCACAGGGGGCGCGATGGAAAACTGTTTTTT; size: .; D: TRBD1; J: TRBJ1-4; length: 16; V: TRBV6-5
CDR3: CASSFGSEGSGYNEQFF; DNA: TGCGCCAGCAGCTTTGGTTCGGAGGGATCGGGGTACAATGAGCAGTTCTTC; size: .; D: .; J: TRBJ2-1; length: 17; V: TRBV5-1
CDR3: CASSLVSGRYDEQFF; DNA: TGTGCCAGCAGTTTGGTTTCCGGACGGTACGATGAGCAGTTCTTC; size: .; D: .; J: TRBJ2-1; length: 15; V: TRBV5-5
CDR3: CASSLWGWADIAKNLQYF; DNA: TGTGCCAGCAGTTTATGGGGGTGGGCGGACATAGCCAAAAACCTTCAGTACTTC; size: once; D: .; J: TRBJ2-4; length: 18; V: TRBV12-3/TRBV12-4
CDR3: CASNLDSGISGEQYF; DNA: TGTGCCAGCAACTTAGACTCCGGGATCTCTGGCGAACAGTACTTC; size: .; D: .; J: TRBJ2-7; length: 15; V: TRBV11-2
CDR3: CASSTDSDTRELSF; DNA: TGTGCCAGCAGCACAGACTCGGACACCAGGGAGCTGTCTTTT; size: .; D: .; J: TRBJ2-2; length: 14; V: TRBV11-2
CDR3: CASSPLRGSAVSYSEKFF; DNA: TGTGCCAGCAGCCCGCTTCGAGGCTCAGCGGTCTCCTACAGTGAGAAGTTCTTC; size: .; D: .; J: TRBJ2-1; length: 18; V: TRBV7-8
CDR3: CGSSQEPVGGYEQYF; DNA: TGCGGCAGCAGCCAAGAACCTGTCGGAGGATACGAGCAGTACTTC; size: once; D: .; J: TRBJ2-7; length: 15; V: TRBV4-3
CDR3: CASRRGGMNTESFF; DNA: TGTGCCAGTCGGCGAGGGGGGATGAATACTGAATCTTTCTTT; size: .; D: .; J: TRBJ1-1; length: 14; V: TRBV6-2/TRBV6-3
CDR3: CASSVLKGNEQFF; DNA: TGTGCCAGCAGTGTTCTTAAAGGCAATGAGCAGTTCTTC; size: many; D: .; J: TRBJ2-1; length: 13; V: TRBV25-1
CDR3: CASSLMSPGREAQYF; DNA: TGTGCCAGCAGCCTTATGAGCCCGGGGCGAGAGGCCCAGTACTTC; size: .; D: .; J: TRBJ2-5; length: 15; V: TRBV6-5
CDR3: CASSLISAGAYEQYF; DNA: TGTGCCAGTAGCTTAATTTCAGCGGGCGCCTACGAGCAGTACTTC; size: .; D: .; J: TRBJ2-7; length: 15; V: TRBV11-2
CDR3: CSALDGYEQYF; DNA: TGCAGCGCCTTAGACGGCTACGAGCAGTACTTC; size: .; D: .; J: TRBJ2-7; length: 11; V: TRBV29-1
CDR3: CASSHDKTTGELFF; DNA: TGTGCCAGCAGCCACGACAAGACCACCGGGGAGCTGTTTTTT; size: many; D: .; J: TRBJ2-2; length: 14; V: TRBV7-3